The clone carrying this T cell receptor beta chain was detected only once. This sample is part of a study of CD8+CD57+ T cells in acquired aplastic anemia. Trimming took off 0 bases at V and 5 bases at J, with 8 bases between the two ends. The CDR3 loop spans 13 amino acids. Germline values: CDR1 MGHRA, CDR2 YSYEKL. Genomic DNA was employed as the template in profiling TCR beta VDJ and CDR3. TCRdb itself ran the reads through MiXCR, one entry per CDR3 protein. The table lists 200,000 to 250,000 distinct CDR3 sequences, around 60% of them singletons. Specimen: sorted CD4+, CD8+, or CD8+CD57+ T cells (not recorded which) from PBMCs. J is TRBJ2-7 and V is TRBV4-1; D possibly uses TRBD1 or TRBD2 (5 bases each). The sequence derives from a human donor in good health. This chain's CDR3 is CASSQERGDEQYF. The CDR3 nucleotides are TGCGCCAGCAGCCAAGAGAGGGGAGACGAGCAGTACTTC.